These 32 T cell receptor beta chains were sequenced from one sample in a study of T cell clusters in autoimmune cytopenias. Multiplex touch-down PCR amplified TRB using TRB-A and TRB-B pools in one tube. TCRdb re-called the multiplex PCR reads and catalogs CDR3 proteins one per entry, DNA excluded. This listing includes around 600 distinct CDR3 sequences. Each sample's input was roughly 250 ng genomic DNA, 38,000 or so genome equivalents. The data also belong to a second study, concerning T cell repertoires in aging, cancer and after chemotherapy.

The sequencing input was peripheral blood. These TCRs come from a human donor with chronic lymphocytic leukemia.

This clonotype is deemed medium-sized by its frequency. The V and J genes are TRBV30 and TRBJ1-3. CDR3 length: 12 amino acids. Germline V gene sequence: CDR1 GTSNPN, CDR2 SVGIG (reference sequence). The CDR3 region is CAWSPWSSTIYF.

The rearrangement uses TRBV11-2 and TRBJ2-3. The CDR3 is 15 residues long. Looked up from germline, CDR1 is SGHAT and CDR2 is FQNNGV. The CDR3 protein is CASSAMEFNTDTQYF. Full variable domain (missing parts from reference TRBV11-2 and TRBJ2-3): EAGVAQSPRYKIIEKRQSVAFWCNPISGHATLYWYQQILGQGPKLLIQFQNNGVVDDSQLPKDRFSAERLKGVDSTLKIQPAKLEDSAVYLCASSAMEFNTDTQYFGPGTRLTVL.

This clonotype is identified as large from frequency. This chain joins TRBV29-1 and TRBJ1-1. The CDR3 length is 15 residues. Looked up from germline, CDR1 is SQVTM and CDR2 is ANQGSEA. The CDR3 reads CSVAVDGRMNTEAFF.

V usage is TRBV29-1 and J usage is TRBJ1-2. This CDR3 is 12 amino acids long. Germline V gene data show CDR1 as SQVTM and CDR2 as ANQGSEA. The CDR3 sequence: CSVGVSAYGYTF. The whole variable domain, filled in from reference TRBV29-1 and TRBJ1-2, reads SAVISQKPSRDICQRGTSLTIQCQVDSQVTMMFWYRQQPGQSLTLIATANQGSEATYESGFVIDKFPISRPNLTFSTLTVSNMSPEDSSIYLCSVGVSAYGYTFGSGTRLTVV.

The chain is built from TRBV4-2 and TRBJ1-2; TCRdb reports TRBD1, a call that lacks DNA to check it against. Germline loops: CDR1 LGHNA, CDR2 YNFKEQ. The CDR3 sequence is 15 residues long. CDR3 loop: CASSQDLAPGYGYTF.

This clonotype is classed as large by frequency. This sequence joins TRBV7-9 and TRBJ1-6. Germline V CDR1 and CDR2: SEHNR, FQNEAQ (reference sequence). The CDR3 contains 14 residues. Here the CDR3 reads CASSLTTVDSPLHF.

The CDR3 is CASSYSGSTGGDFEQYF. The V call is TRBV6-6, the J call TRBJ2-7; TCRdb's D call of TRBD1 is untestable without DNA. Germline CDR1 reads MNHNY; CDR2 reads SVGAGI (reference sequence). This CDR3 region has 17 residues.

This sequence joins TRBV27 and TRBJ2-3; the D call of TRBD1 rests on TCRdb alone, since no DNA is present to check it. The CDR3 is 16 amino acids. Germline V gives CDR1 MNHEY, CDR2 SMNVEV (reference sequence). The CDR3 region is CASSPARGSSTDTQYF.

Frequency places this clonotype as medium-sized. CDR3: CASSLKERTEAFF. The J gene is TRBJ1-1, the V gene TRBV12-3 or TRBV12-4. The CDR3 loop spans 13 amino acids.

By frequency, this clonotype is large. This chain links TRBV6-5 with TRBJ2-1; the D gene TCRdb calls, TRBD2, cannot be checked with no DNA. The CDR3 runs to 15 residues. Looked up from germline, CDR1 is MNHEY and CDR2 is SVGAGI. CDR3 in amino acids: CASSKAGDSYNEQFF.

CDR3 sequence: CASSSMRLDRNEQFF. The chain couples TRBV5-6 to TRBJ2-1; there is no DNA to check the TCRdb D call of TRBD1. In germline, CDR1 is SGHDT, CDR2 YYEEEE. CDR3 length equals 15 residues.

J is TRBJ2-7 and V is TRBV7-9. The CDR3 covers 13 residues. Germline V lookup: CDR1 SEHNR, CDR2 FQNEAQ (reference sequence). CDR3 sequence reads: CASSPYQSDEQYF.

This clonotype is labeled medium-sized (0.01 to 0.1%) based on frequency. The chain joins TRBV10-3 to TRBJ2-7. Germline values: CDR1 ENHRY, CDR2 SYGVKD. The CDR3 consists of 11 residues. The CDR3 spells CAIKKSDEQYF.

This clonotype shows up as medium-sized (0.01 to 0.1%) by frequency. V is TRBV4-3 and J is TRBJ2-1; TCRdb proposes TRBD2, but this gene call is untestable without DNA. The CDR3 covers 17 residues. Germline CDR1 reads LGHNA; CDR2 reads YSLEER. CDR3 in amino acids: CASSQDGGLADYNEQFF.

This sequence joins TRBV5-6 and TRBJ1-2. Germline values: CDR1 SGHDT, CDR2 YYEEEE. CDR3 length: 15 residues. CDR3 residues: CASSLDRSHFLSYTF.

This clonotype ranks as large in terms of frequency. The chain recombines TRBV10-3 with TRBJ1-2; TCRdb names TRBD1, which stays unverified in the absence of DNA. Germline assignment: CDR1 ENHRY and CDR2 SYGVKD. The CDR3 contains 13 residues. The CDR3 region is CAISDEDGEGYTF.

In terms of frequency, this clonotype is medium-sized. This sequence joins TRBV20-1 and TRBJ2-1; no DNA is available, so the TRBD2 call from TCRdb remains unchecked. The germline gives CDR1 DFQATT, CDR2 SNEGSKA (reference sequence). This CDR3 region has 18 residues. CDR3 loop: CSARGHPKQRESVYEQFF.

The gene calls are TRBV28 and TRBJ2-7; TCRdb calls TRBD1, which cannot be checked without DNA. Germline V gene sequence: CDR1 MDHEN, CDR2 SYDVKM. The CDR3 contains 14 residues. The chain's CDR3 is CASRDRDRGYEQYF.

The chain uses TRBV6-6 and TRBJ2-7; TCRdb lists TRBD2, though no DNA is available to test this call. The CDR3 length is 15 residues. Looked up from germline, CDR1 is MNHNY and CDR2 is SVGAGI (reference sequence). CDR3 amino acids: CASSYQSGSSYEQYF.

V is TRBV2 and J is TRBJ1-3. The CDR3 spans 14 residues. The germline V gene encodes CDR1 SNHLY and CDR2 FYNNEI. The CDR3: CASSQQGGGNTIYF.

Judged by frequency, this clonotype is medium-sized. The chain is built from TRBV5-1 and TRBJ2-5; no DNA is available, so the TRBD2 call from TCRdb remains unchecked. The CDR3 is 15 amino acids. The germline V gene has CDR1 SGHRS and CDR2 YFSETQ. CDR3 sequence reads: CASSGDAGYQETQYF.

This clonotype is deemed large by its frequency. V usage is TRBV27 and J usage is TRBJ2-1; TCRdb calls TRBD1, which cannot be checked without DNA. Germline loops: CDR1 MNHEY, CDR2 SMNVEV (reference sequence). The CDR3 consists of 16 residues. Here the CDR3 reads CASSYSGRATYNEQFF.

This clonotype is identified as large (0.1 to 1%) from frequency. This chain joins TRBV5-6 and TRBJ1-4. The CDR3 is 14 residues long. The V gene's germline CDR1 is SGHDT and CDR2 YYEEEE. CDR3 residues: CASSLDGSIEKLFF.

V usage is TRBV13 and J usage is TRBJ2-1; TCRdb proposes TRBD1, but this gene call is untestable without DNA. CDR1 is PRHDT, CDR2 FYEKMQ, per germline (reference sequence). The length of the CDR3 is 15 residues. CDR3 protein: CASSGTRTGTNEQFF.

This clonotype is identified as large from frequency. The chain is built from TRBV5-4 and TRBJ2-5; TCRdb designates TRBD1, a call that cannot be tested without DNA. Germline-derived CDR1 and CDR2 are SGHNT and YYREEE (reference sequence). This CDR3 is 13 amino acids long. This chain's CDR3 is CASSLRGFETQYF.

The chain joins TRBV7-3 to TRBJ2-4; as DNA is missing, the TRBD2 call by TCRdb cannot be tested. From germline, CDR1 is SGHTA and CDR2 FQGTGA. The CDR3 sequence is 15 residues long. Here the CDR3 reads CASSLSSGSLNIQYF.

Measured by frequency, this clonotype is medium-sized (0.01 to 0.1%). The CDR3 here is CASSPRWPMGGGDNEQFF. The chain joins TRBV5-1 to TRBJ2-1; TCRdb returns TRBD1, unconfirmable since there is no DNA. Germline V gene lookup returns CDR1 SGHRS and CDR2 YFSETQ. CDR3 size: 18 residues.

CDR3 sequence reads: CVSTKSAGNTIYF. The chain has TRBV10-3 and TRBJ1-3. There are 13 residues in the CDR3. The germline CDR1 and CDR2 sequences are ENHRY and SYGVKD.

Measured by frequency, this clonotype is medium-sized. The V and J genes are TRBV7-9 and TRBJ1-2; TCRdb calls TRBD1, which cannot be checked without DNA. The CDR3 has 14 residues. Germline CDR1 SEHNR, CDR2 FQNEAQ (reference sequence). The CDR3 spells CASSRAFGGADYTF.

This clonotype is classed as medium-sized by frequency. The gene calls are TRBV6-2 or TRBV6-3 and TRBJ1-5. Germline V gene data show CDR1 as MNHEY and CDR2 as SVGEGT. CDR3 length: 12 amino acids. CDR3 loop: CASKPESQPQHF.

Its frequency marks this clonotype as large. V usage is TRBV29-1 and J usage is TRBJ2-2. The CDR3 is made up of 12 amino acids. CDR1 is SQVTM, CDR2 ANQGSEA, per germline. CDR3 residues: CSVLRAAGELFF.

This clonotype is labeled large (0.1 to 1%) based on frequency. The chain combines TRBV10-3 with TRBJ1-1; the D call of TRBD1 rests on TCRdb alone, since no DNA is present to check it. Looked up from germline, CDR1 is ENHRY and CDR2 is SYGVKD. The CDR3 contains 18 residues. CDR3 in amino acids: CAISGYSPGTGMNTEAFF.